Following are 7 T cell receptor beta chains from one sample sequenced in a study of shared T cell receptors in the human thymus (dated by TCRdb to 2020 to 2023). The library was obtained by the immunoSEQ multiplex PCR assay. TCRdb holds this immuneACCESS table with in-frame rearrangements only. Some clones are missing; in checked studies, unresolved V genes explain under half, and the rest has no known cause. The sample table records around 730,000 clones; approximately 83% of these occur just once. The ten biggest clones cover around 0.01% of the sample. The sample was also linked to a second study, of human thymus T cells.

Sequenced: thymocytes. Receptors originate from a girl under three years old with a congenital heart defect. Donor details come from another sample of the same person, matched by shared clones.

CDR3 in amino acids: CASSDPQGGNYGYTF. CDR3 nucleotide sequence: TGCGCCAGCAGTGACCCCCAGGGGGGTAACTATGGCTACACCTTC. The chain employs TRBV10-2 and TRBJ1-2, with TRBD1 matching over 7 bases. CDR3 length: 15 residues. V gave up 3 bases and J gave up 1 base; unmatched junction bases: 5. Germline values: CDR1 WSHSY, CDR2 SAAADI.

The chain joins TRBV27 to TRBJ1-1; no clear D gene. Germline assignment: CDR1 MNHEY and CDR2 SMNVEV (reference sequence). The V gene lost 7 bases and the J gene lost 3 bases, with 6 bases spanning the gap. The CDR3 spans 11 residues. The CDR3 is CASMSDTEAFF. The CDR3 DNA reads as TGTGCCAGCATGAGTGACACTGAAGCTTTCTTT.

This chain links TRBV6-1 with TRBJ1-2, with TRBD1 as a possible D gene (6 bases). V was cut by 2 bases and J by 4 bases, with 14 bases left in between. The germline gives CDR1 MNHNS, CDR2 SASEGT. This CDR3 contains 15 residues. CDR3 sequence (DNA): TGTGCCAGCAGTGAAACTACAGGGCATTCCTATGGCTACACCTTC. It translates to CASSETTGHSYGYTF.

The V and J genes are TRBV5-5 and TRBJ1-2; D is unresolved. Between the trimmed V and J ends, which lost 4 bases and 6 bases, there was a span of 13 bases. The germline V gene encodes CDR1 SGHKS and CDR2 YYEKEE (reference sequence). This CDR3 region has 13 residues. This CDR3 reads CASSLPGANGYTF. The CDR3 region has the DNA TGTGCCAGCAGCCTACCGGGAGCTAATGGCTACACCTTC.

Comment on this clone: This CDR3 is also generated by other DNA sequences in the sample. The chain combines TRBV4-1 with TRBJ1-6; D is perhaps TRBD1 (6 bases). The CDR3 sequence is 15 residues long. CDR1 is MGHRA and CDR2 is YSYEKL in the germline V gene. Trimming took 0 bases from V and 10 from J, leaving 13 bases between them. CDR3 DNA: TGCGCCAGCAGCCAAGAGGGAGGGGGAGGGTCACCCCTCCACTTT. It specifies CASSQEGGGGSPLHF.

The chain has TRBV7-9 and TRBJ2-1, with TRBD2 as a possible D gene (7 bases). With 2 bases removed from V and 0 bases from J, the gap between germline ends came to 17 bases. The germline V gene encodes CDR1 SEHNR and CDR2 FQNEAQ (reference sequence). This CDR3 has 18 amino acids. CDR3 protein: CASSLFRGALSSYNEQFF. The DNA of the CDR3 is TGTGCCAGCAGCTTATTCCGGGGGGCGCTAAGCTCCTACAATGAGCAGTTCTTC.

The chain couples TRBV4-3 to TRBJ2-1; 7 bases fit TRBD1. This CDR3 is 16 amino acids long. V was pared by 4 bases and J by 2 bases, with 8 bases of the junction left unmatched. Germline CDR1 and CDR2: LGHNA and YSLEER. CDR3 sequence reads: CASSLGDRRPYNEQFF. CDR3 DNA sequence: TGCGCCAGCAGCCTTGGGGACAGACGACCCTACAATGAGCAGTTCTTC.